These 5 T cell receptor beta chains share one sample of origin, sequenced in a study of T cell changes during pregnancy in multiple sclerosis. Only in-frame clones appear in the TCRdb table, and some are missing; sequencing was by immunoSEQ multiplex PCR. The sample yields roughly 57,000 clones, around 90% seen once. This sample comprised CD8+ T cells from peripheral blood mononuclear cells, obtained before pregnancy. These receptors were obtained from a female donor with multiple sclerosis, enrolled in a pregnancy study.

This clone was recorded only once. The V and J genes are TRBV6-1 and TRBJ1-4, with D unresolved. V lost 2 bases and J lost 5, with 15 bases in between. Germline V gene data show CDR1 as MNHNS and CDR2 as SASEGT. The CDR3 extends over 16 amino acids. CDR3 DNA: TGTGCCAGCAGTGAAAGAGTGGGAAGCGGGAATGAAAAACTGTTTTTT. Translating gives CASSERVGSGNEKLFF.

This clone has only a few counts. This sequence joins TRBV4-1 and TRBJ1-1, with D tentatively TRBD1 (6 bases). The CDR3 spans 12 residues. Per the germline V gene, CDR1 is MGHRA and CDR2 is YSYEKL. V shed 4 bases and J shed 4 bases, with 7 bases lying between them. In nucleotides, the CDR3 is TGCGCCAGCAGCCCGGACAGCACTGAAGCTTTCTTT. Translation gives CASSPDSTEAFF.

The DNA for the CDR3 is TGTGCCAGCAGCTTGGGCGTCGCAGGAGATACGCAGTATTTT. Translation: CASSLGVAGDTQYF. The J gene is TRBJ2-3, the V gene TRBV5-6; D gene uncertain. Germline V gene data show CDR1 as SGHDT and CDR2 as YYEEEE. The CDR3 sequence is 14 residues long. V gave up 0 bases and J gave up 5 bases, with 10 bases separating them.

The chain joins TRBV4-2 to TRBJ1-2; possible D gene TRBD1, 5 bases. Germline V gene data show CDR1 as LGHNA and CDR2 as YNFKEQ. The CDR3 contains 12 residues. V lost 1 base to trimming and J lost 7 bases, with 7 bases between them. The CDR3 bases are TGTGCCAGCAGCCAAGGGGGGGGTGGCTACACCTTC. This sequence encodes CASSQGGGGYTF.

The chain joins TRBV27 to TRBJ1-1, with 8 bases lining up with TRBD1. V trimming: 8 bases; J trimming: 1 base; junction bases outside the gene matches: 9. Germline CDR1 MNHEY, CDR2 SMNVEV (reference sequence). The CDR3 runs to 15 residues. This CDR3 reads CASAPGGLANTEAFF. The CDR3 nucleotides are TGTGCCAGCGCGCCAGGGGGCCTTGCGAACACTGAAGCTTTCTTT.